This TCR beta chain was profiled in a study of PD-1 blockade in classical Hodgkin lymphoma. For the study at large: Every 2 weeks, patients got 3 mg/kg intravenous nivolumab.

The assay was immunoSEQ multiplex PCR, and TCRdb's table has in-frame clones only and misses some. The sample lists approximately 80,000 clones, about nine tenths occurring once. Note on this clone: The antigen remains undetermined. Relative to the germline gene, one junction end is altered; a read error may explain this.

CDR3 length: 13 amino acids. Germline-derived CDR1 and CDR2 are SEHNR and FQNEAQ (reference sequence). In every patient, relapse followed autologous stem cell transplantation, while exposure to brentuximab vedotin differed. The study's findings and limits: Relapsed/refractory patients reportedly had the lowest baseline TCR diversity, below newly diagnosed patients, who were below healthy donors.

This clonotype was sampled from a human donor with classical Hodgkin lymphoma. The sample consisted of peripheral blood mononuclear cells (PBMCs), taken at baseline. This chain links TRBV7-9 with TRBJ1-1; D not certain. The CDR3 DNA is TGTGCCAGCAGCGTAGCAGAGGTCGGTGAAGCTTTCTTT. This sequence encodes CASSVAEVGEAFF. Based on the CDR3 plus reference TRBV7-9 and TRBJ1-1, the full variable domain is DTGVSQNPRHKITKRGQNVTFRCDPISEHNRLYWYRQTLGQGPEFLTYFQNEAQLEKSRLLSDRFSAERPKGSFSTLEIQRTEQGDSAMYLCASSVAEVGEAFFGQGTRLTVV.